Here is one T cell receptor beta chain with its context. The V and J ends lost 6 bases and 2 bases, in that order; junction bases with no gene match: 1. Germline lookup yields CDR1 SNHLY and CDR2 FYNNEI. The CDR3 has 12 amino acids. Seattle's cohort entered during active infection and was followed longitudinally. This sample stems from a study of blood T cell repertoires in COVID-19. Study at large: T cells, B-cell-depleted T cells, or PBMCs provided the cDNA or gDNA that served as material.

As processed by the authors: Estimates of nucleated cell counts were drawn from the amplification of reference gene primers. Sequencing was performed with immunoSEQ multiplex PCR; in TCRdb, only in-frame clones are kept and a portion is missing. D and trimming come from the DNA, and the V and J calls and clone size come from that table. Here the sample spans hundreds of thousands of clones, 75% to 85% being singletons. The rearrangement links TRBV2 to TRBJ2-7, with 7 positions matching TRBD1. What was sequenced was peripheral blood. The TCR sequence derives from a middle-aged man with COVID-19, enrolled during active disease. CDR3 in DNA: TGTGCCAGCAGGGGGACAGCCTACGAGCAGTACTTC. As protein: CASRGTAYEQYF.